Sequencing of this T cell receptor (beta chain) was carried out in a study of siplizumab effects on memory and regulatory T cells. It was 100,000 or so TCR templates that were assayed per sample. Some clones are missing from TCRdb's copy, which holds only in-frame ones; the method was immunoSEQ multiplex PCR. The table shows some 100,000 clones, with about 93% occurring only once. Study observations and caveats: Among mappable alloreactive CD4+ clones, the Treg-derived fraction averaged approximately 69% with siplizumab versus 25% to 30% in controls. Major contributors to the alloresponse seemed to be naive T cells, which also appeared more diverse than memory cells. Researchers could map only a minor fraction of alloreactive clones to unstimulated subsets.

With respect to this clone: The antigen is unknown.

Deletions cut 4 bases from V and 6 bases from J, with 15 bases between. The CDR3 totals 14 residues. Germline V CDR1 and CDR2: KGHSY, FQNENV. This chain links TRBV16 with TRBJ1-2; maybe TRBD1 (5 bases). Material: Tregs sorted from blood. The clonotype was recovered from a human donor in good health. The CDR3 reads CASSLRRGEDGYTF. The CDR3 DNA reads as TGTGCCAGCAGCCTAAGACGGGGGGAGGATGGCTACACCTTC.